This entry lists 27 T cell receptor beta chains sequenced from one sample in a study of blood T cell repertoires in COVID-19 (TCRdb year 2020). Receptor libraries were prepared by the immunoSEQ multiplex PCR assay. What TCRdb holds here is the immuneACCESS table cut down to in-frame rearrangements. Part of the clones is not present; checked against another copy, under half of the missing clones reflect an unresolved V gene, and the others are unexplained. The sample data list around 260,000 clones, and over 65% of these were observed just once. Jointly, the top ten make up about 4.5% of the sample. The sample comprised peripheral blood. The receptor source for this set is a man in his 60s who had recovered from COVID-19.

The CDR3 here is CASSPRTGQSNSPLHF. As DNA, the CDR3 is TGTGCCAGCTCACCAAGGACTGGACAGTCTAATTCACCCCTCCACTTT. V and J are TRBV18 and TRBJ1-6, with D possibly matching TRBD1 (6 bases). The CDR3 totals 16 residues. V gave up 2 bases and J gave up 6 bases, with 14 bases separating them. The germline V gene encodes CDR1 KGHSH and CDR2 LQKENI. Full variable domain (rest looked up from reference TRBV18 and TRBJ1-6): NAGVMQNPRHLVRRRGQEARLRCSPMKGHSHVYWYRQLPEEGLKFMVYLQKENIIDESGMPKERFSAEFPKEGPSILRIQQVVRGDSAAYFCASSPRTGQSNSPLHFGNGTRLTVT.

The chain is built from TRBV5-1 and TRBJ2-5; D might be TRBD1 (5 bases). Germline CDR1 reads SGHRS; CDR2 reads YFSETQ. The germline V and J ends were trimmed by 1 base and 4 bases, with 8 bases remaining between them. CDR3 length equals 13 residues. CDR3 DNA: TGCGCCAGCAGCTTGTCAGGGATAGAGACCCAGTACTTC. Its translation: CASSLSGIETQYF.

This clone was observed once. Other DNA sequences in the same sample also yield this CDR3. The chain is built from TRBV5-1 and TRBJ2-3, with a weak D call TRBD1 (5 bases). Germline CDR1 reads SGHRS; CDR2 reads YFSETQ. This CDR3 is built from 15 residues. The V gene lost 0 bases and the J gene lost 0 bases, with 8 bases spanning the gap. The CDR3 sequence is CASSLGGASTDTQYF. Here the CDR3 DNA reads TGCGCCAGCAGCTTGGGTGGGGCCAGCACAGATACGCAGTATTTT.

The rearrangement joins TRBV4-1 to TRBJ2-3, with D unclear. V dropped 1 base and J dropped 8 bases, with 13 bases sitting between them. This CDR3 has 14 residues. In germline, CDR1 is MGHRA, CDR2 YSYEKL. Here the CDR3 reads CASSQANYRPTQYF. The CDR3 bases are TGCGCCAGCAGCCAAGCCAACTACCGACCTACGCAGTATTTT.

In this sample, this clone turned up once. This chain connects TRBV11-2 to TRBJ2-4; no firm D call. The germline gives CDR1 SGHAT, CDR2 FQNNGV. This CDR3 region has 14 residues. V shed 5 bases and J shed 5 bases, with 13 bases lying between them. CDR3 loop: CASSPARLQNIQYF. DNA of the CDR3: TGTGCCAGCAGCCCTGCCAGGTTGCAAAACATTCAGTACTTC.

The rearrangement uses TRBV7-2 and TRBJ1-2, with D perhaps matching TRBD1 (5 bases). CDR3 length: 16 residues. Germline CDR1 and CDR2: SGHTA and FQGNSA. Trimming stripped 0 bases from V and 4 bases from J, with 15 bases between. CDR3 nucleotide sequence: TGTGCCAGCAGCTTAGCACTGGGGGGGACCTCCTATGGCTACACCTTC. Protein product: CASSLALGGTSYGYTF.

This clone was seen just once. This chain links TRBV28 with TRBJ1-6; D not certain. CDR3 size: 14 residues. The germline V gene encodes CDR1 MDHEN and CDR2 SYDVKM. Trimming cost V 2 bases and J 7 bases, with 9 bases left between them. The CDR3 is CASSLTGINSPLHF. In nucleotides, the CDR3 is TGTGCCAGCAGTTTAACCGGGATCAATTCACCCCTCCACTTT.

This clone was picked up one time. The genes are TRBV7-9 and TRBJ1-5; 11 bases line up with TRBD1. The CDR3 contains 15 residues. The V gene's germline CDR1 is SEHNR and CDR2 FQNEAQ (reference sequence). V lost 8 bases and J lost 6; bases outside the gene matches: 9. The CDR3 reads CASAQSGTGGQPQHF. CDR3 DNA sequence: TGTGCCAGCGCTCAATCCGGGACAGGGGGTCAGCCCCAGCATTTT.

The rearrangement joins TRBV7-2 to TRBJ2-7; 9 bases align to TRBD2. The CDR3 loop spans 15 amino acids. Trimming cost V 5 bases and J 7 bases; bases outside gene matches: 12. Per germline, CDR1 SGHTA and CDR2 FQGNSA. For the CDR3, the DNA is TGTGCCAGCAGCACTAGAGCGGGGGGCCCATCGGAGCAGTACTTC. It encodes CASSTRAGGPSEQYF.

The chain joins TRBV12-3 or TRBV12-4 to TRBJ2-4, with TRBD2 matching over 7 bases. The J segment lost 7 bases and the V segment lost 6 bases, leaving 6 bases of the junction unmatched. This CDR3 has 13 amino acids. CDR3 nucleotide sequence: TGTGCCAGCAGCTCCCTAGCGGTGAACATTCAGTACTTC. This encodes CASSSLAVNIQYF.

V usage is TRBV5-6 and J usage is TRBJ2-7, with 7 positions matching TRBD1. This CDR3 region has 15 residues. CDR1 and CDR2 from the germline V gene are SGHDT and YYEEEE. The V and J ends lost 3 bases and 3 bases, in that order; junction bases with no gene match: 9. The chain's CDR3 is CASSSPGTGDYEQYF. CDR3 coding DNA: TGTGCCAGCAGCTCCCCAGGCACAGGGGACTACGAGCAGTACTTC.

Only one count was recorded for this clone. The chain couples TRBV27 to TRBJ2-5; TRBD2 aligns across 7 bases. Looked up from germline, CDR1 is MNHEY and CDR2 is SMNVEV (reference sequence). This CDR3 has 15 residues. V dropped 2 bases and J dropped 2; count of bases not matched to a gene: 5. The CDR3 loop is CASSLRSGLQETQYF. DNA for the CDR3: TGTGCCAGCAGTTTACGTAGCGGGTTGCAAGAGACCCAGTACTTC.

This clone was seen only once. The chain carries TRBV4-1 and TRBJ1-2, with 7 bases fitting TRBD1. Germline V lookup: CDR1 MGHRA, CDR2 YSYEKL. The CDR3 length is 15 residues. The trim removed 3 bases at V and 4 bases at J, leaving 8 bases unmatched. The DNA for the CDR3 is TGCGCCAGCAGCCAGGGGACAGCGTCTAGCTATGGCTACACCTTC. As protein: CASSQGTASSYGYTF.

Regarding this clone: Other nucleotide sequences in the sample specify the same CDR3. The V call is TRBV6-1, the J call TRBJ2-3; 10 bases are a match to TRBD2. With 2 bases clipped from V and 2 bases from J, the junction kept 1 base outside the gene matches. CDR3 length: 15 residues. Germline CDR1 MNHNS, CDR2 SASEGT. The CDR3 region has the DNA TGTGCCAGCAGTGAACTAGCGGGAGACACAGATACGCAGTATTTT. Protein sequence: CASSELAGDTDTQYF.

This clone was detected only a few times. The chain combines TRBV3-1 (or the pseudogene TRBV3-2) with TRBJ2-7; TRBD1 matches 8 bases. Trimming at V came to 4 bases and at J to 2 bases, leaving 7 bases not matched to a gene. Germline CDR1 reads LGHDT; CDR2 reads YNNKEL (reference sequence). The CDR3 loop spans 15 amino acids. CDR3 amino acids: CASSRGTGGPYEQYF. The CDR3 region has the DNA TGTGCCAGCAGCCGAGGGACAGGAGGTCCCTACGAGCAGTACTTC.

In this sample, this clone turned up once. Here the CDR3 reads CASSYGTAISYGYTF. For the CDR3, the DNA is TGTGCCAGCAGTTACGGGACAGCGATCTCCTATGGCTACACCTTC. The genes are TRBV6-2 or TRBV6-3 and TRBJ1-2; 7 nucleotides align to TRBD1. CDR3 length: 15 residues. From germline, CDR1 is MNHEY and CDR2 SVGEGT. V lost 2 bases and J lost 4; bases outside the gene matches: 7.

V gene TRBV10-2 combines with J gene TRBJ2-5; 8 nucleotides align to TRBD2. This CDR3 has 14 amino acids. Germline values: CDR1 WSHSY, CDR2 SAAADI. J lost 3 bases, V lost 5 bases, and 5 bases had no gene match. CDR3 sequence reads: CASSFRGGEETQYF. Here the CDR3 DNA reads TGCGCCAGCAGTTTCCGGGGGGGAGAAGAGACCCAGTACTTC.

This clone was found a few times. The genes are TRBV7-8 and TRBJ1-6, with D perhaps TRBD1 (6 bases). This CDR3 region has 15 residues. Deletions cut 1 base from V and 6 bases from J, with 10 bases between. Looked up from germline, CDR1 is SGHVS and CDR2 is FQNEAQ. CDR3 DNA sequence: TGTGCCAGCAGCTTAGAGGCCAGGGGTAATTCACCCCTCCACTTT. Protein: CASSLEARGNSPLHF. The full variable domain, with the rest looked up from reference TRBV7-8 and TRBJ1-6, is GAGVSQSPRYKVAKRGQDVALRCDPISGHVSLFWYQQALGQGPEFLTYFQNEAQLDKSGLPSDRFFAERPEGSVSTLKIQRTQQEDSAVYLCASSLEARGNSPLHFGNGTRLTVT.

The chain has TRBV9 and TRBJ2-3; 8 bases line up with TRBD2. J was trimmed by 2 bases and V by 2 bases; bases with no gene match: 4. In germline, CDR1 is SGDLS, CDR2 YYNGEE. This CDR3 is built from 15 residues. Written as DNA, the CDR3 is TGTGCCAGCAGCGTTGGCGGGAGGAACACAGATACGCAGTATTTT. This gives the protein CASSVGGRNTDTQYF. Full variable domain (missing parts from reference TRBV9 and TRBJ2-3): DSGVTQTPKHLITATGQRVTLRCSPRSGDLSVYWYQQSLDQGLQFLIQYYNGEERAKGNILERFSAQQFPDLHSELNLSSLELGDSALYFCASSVGGRNTDTQYFGPGTRLTVL.

The V call is TRBV30, the J call TRBJ2-1, with D possibly TRBD1 on 5 matching bases. Germline values: CDR1 GTSNPN, CDR2 SVGIG (reference sequence). Trimming removed 1 base at V and 10 bases at J, with 11 bases between. The CDR3 extends over 12 amino acids. Here the CDR3 reads CAWSELGPEQFF. DNA of the CDR3: TGTGCCTGGAGTGAACTGGGGCCCGAGCAGTTCTTC.

V gene TRBV5-1 combines with J gene TRBJ1-2, with D possibly being TRBD1 (6 bases). V was cut by 0 bases and J by 7 bases, with 16 bases left in between. In germline, CDR1 is SGHRS, CDR2 YFSETQ. This CDR3 spans 15 amino acids. The CDR3 DNA is TGCGCCAGCAGCTTGGCGGTGGACAGTGGGGGTGGCTACACCTTC. This translates into CASSLAVDSGGGYTF.

The chain has TRBV29-1 and TRBJ1-3, with D unresolved. The CDR3 totals 14 residues. The V end lost 4 bases, the J end lost 0 bases, and 10 bases lay between the germline ends. Germline lookup yields CDR1 SQVTM and CDR2 ANQGSEA. CDR3 DNA sequence: TGCAGCGTTGTGGCTCCTGACTCTGGAAACACCATATATTTT. This translates into CSVVAPDSGNTIYF. Supplemented by reference TRBV29-1 and TRBJ1-3, the full variable domain reads SAVISQKPSRDICQRGTSLTIQCQVDSQVTMMFWYRQQPGQSLTLIATANQGSEATYESGFVIDKFPISRPNLTFSTLTVSNMSPEDSSIYLCSVVAPDSGNTIYFGEGSWLTVV.

The chain carries TRBV5-1 and TRBJ2-3; tentatively, D is TRBD2 (6 bases). CDR1 and CDR2 from the germline V gene are SGHRS and YFSETQ. Trimming took off 0 bases at V and 0 bases at J, with 17 bases between the two ends. The CDR3 sequence is 18 residues long. The CDR3 loop is CASSLAGSSDLSTDTQYF. DNA for the CDR3: TGCGCCAGCAGCTTGGCCGGGAGTTCAGACCTTAGCACAGATACGCAGTATTTT.

CDR3 amino acids: CASSQGRQGNEKLFF. The CDR3 region has the DNA TGTGCCAGCAGCCAAGGGCGGCAGGGGAATGAAAAACTGTTTTTT. V is TRBV3-1 (or the pseudogene TRBV3-2) and J is TRBJ1-4, with D perhaps TRBD1 (6 bases). CDR3 length: 15 residues. CDR1 and CDR2 (germline): LGHDT, YNNKEL (reference sequence). V was cut by 1 base and J by 5 bases, with 11 bases left in between.

The chain uses TRBV6-5 and TRBJ2-1; 7 bases line up with TRBD1. The CDR3 sequence is 16 residues long. Losses at the gene ends were 2 bases for V and 5 bases for J; bases not matched to a gene: 9. From germline, CDR1 is MNHEY and CDR2 SVGAGI. The CDR3 nucleotides are TGTGCCAGCAGTTACGGGAGACAGGGCCCCCACAATGAGCAGTTCTTC. This gives the protein CASSYGRQGPHNEQFF.

The chain carries TRBV29-1 and TRBJ2-7; D uncertain. This CDR3 has 13 amino acids. Germline loops: CDR1 SQVTM, CDR2 ANQGSEA. V was trimmed by 5 bases and J by 0 bases, leaving 11 bases between them. The CDR3 DNA follows: TGCAGCGTTTGCGAGGCGAGCTCCTACGAGCAGTACTTC. Its protein product is CSVCEASSYEQYF.

In its sample, this clone was seen a few times. The genes are TRBV7-2 and TRBJ2-1; weak D call: TRBD1 (6 bases). Trimming removed 1 base at V and 9 bases at J, with 19 bases between. The CDR3 runs to 16 residues. Germline CDR1 SGHTA, CDR2 FQGNSA. CDR3 in amino acids: CASSLVVGARLGEQFF. CDR3 nucleotide sequence: TGTGCCAGCAGCTTAGTGGTGGGGGCACGGTTGGGTGAGCAGTTCTTC.